The source of this T cell receptor beta chain is a study of T cells in localized non-small cell lung cancer. Germline V gene sequence: CDR1 LNHDA, CDR2 SQIVND (reference sequence). CDR3 size: 15 residues. V gave up 3 bases and J gave up 0 bases, with 11 bases separating them. Concerning this clone: Its antigen is currently unknown.

Assay: immunoSEQ multiplex PCR; the TCRdb copy retains only in-frame clones and omits some. The sample records about 26,000 clones, about 88% being singletons. Study-wide findings and caveats: Across samples, adjacent lung featured a median roughly 62 of the top 100 tumor clones. Exceeding tumor, uninvolved adjacent lung had the highest T cell clonality. Only one tumor region went through sequencing, so heterogeneity may still be there.

The TCR originated in a female donor at least 60 years old with stage II squamous cell lung carcinoma. The J gene is TRBJ1-1, the V gene TRBV19; TRBD1 is a possible D gene (5 bases). Material: peripheral blood, obtained before any cancer treatment. The CDR3 region is CASSMTVPLNTEAFF. CDR3 DNA: TGTGCCAGTAGTATGACAGTCCCTTTGAACACTGAAGCTTTCTTT. The full variable domain, its missing parts supplied by reference TRBV19 and TRBJ1-1, is DGGITQSPKYLFRKEGQNVTLSCEQNLNHDAMYWYRQDPGQGLRLIYYSQIVNDFQKGDIAEGYSVSREKKESFPLTVTSAQKNPTAFYLCASSMTVPLNTEAFFGQGTRLTVV.